This T cell receptor beta chain is drawn from a study of PD-L1 blockade in urothelial cancer. The germline V and J ends were trimmed by 2 bases and 4 bases, with 17 bases remaining between them. This CDR3 is 16 amino acids long. CDR1 is SEHNR, CDR2 FQNEAQ, per germline (reference sequence). Time point in this sample: pretreatment peripheral blood. The method was immunoSEQ multiplex PCR; TCRdb's version includes in-frame clones alone and lacks a portion of them. The table shows about 95,000 clones, with more than 75% occurring only once. The chain links TRBV7-9 to TRBJ1-2; possible D gene TRBD1, 6 bases. The source material was PBMCs, sampled around atezolizumab (anti-PD-L1) treatment. This receptor was obtained from a man aged 55 to 70 with urothelial cancer. CDR3 bases: TGTGCCAGCAGCTTAAGCTCCTACGACAGGACCTATGGCTACACCTTC. It translates to CASSLSSYDRTYGYTF.